The rows below give T cell receptor beta chains drawn from one sample of a study of identical twins. A single record per CDR3 protein comes from TCRdb applying MiXCR to the 5' RACE reads. The repertoire includes some 1,700,000 distinct CDR3 sequences, around a third of them detected once, and 0.25% to 0.3% sits in the top ten. The specimen sequenced was cord blood. The receptors were sampled from a newborn girl in good health. Each CDR3 is given with its conserved first and last residue. A D gene is named only where the DNA matches it firmly. Expanded clones are given a class, and other clones once, few, many or no size at all.

length	V	J	size	D	CDR3	DNA
16	TRBV25-1	TRBJ1-5	few	NA	CASSESGGYSNQPQHF	TGTGCCAGCAGTGAATCGGGGGGGTATAGCAATCAGCCCCAGCATTTT
16	TRBV27	TRBJ2-7	NA	TRBD1	CANSPSLGTVSYEQYF	TGTGCCAACAGTCCATCACTAGGGACAGTCTCCTACGAGCAGTACTTC
11	TRBV7-9	TRBJ1-2	NA	NA	CSSSLGGNYTF	TGTTCCAGCAGCTTGGGTGGGAACTACACCTTC
15	TRBV11-2	TRBJ2-7	NA	TRBD2	CASTSGTSGPYEQYF	TGTGCCAGCACTTCGGGGACTAGCGGTCCCTACGAGCAGTACTTC
12	TRBV20-1	TRBJ2-3	few	NA	CSASRNKDTQYF	TGCAGTGCTAGCCGAAACAAAGATACGCAGTATTTT
11	TRBV20-1	TRBJ1-5	many	NA	CSASSNQPQHF	TGCAGTGCTAGTTCGAACCAGCCCCAGCATTTT
20	TRBV27	TRBJ2-1	NA	TRBD2	CASSLRSGTSGRPNHNEQFF	TGTGCCAGCAGTTTACGCTCCGGGACTAGCGGGAGGCCCAACCACAATGAGCAGTTCTTC
13	TRBV6-2/TRBV6-3	TRBJ2-1	few	NA	CASQWGRINEQFF	TGTGCCAGCCAGTGGGGACGGATTAATGAGCAGTTCTTC
17	TRBV27	TRBJ1-2	few	NA	CASSFNLGTPRLSGYTF	TGTGCCAGCAGCTTTAATCTGGGAACCCCCCGTCTAAGTGGCTACACCTTC
16	TRBV3-1	TRBJ2-7	NA	TRBD2	CASSQGNGLAGDEQYF	TGTGCCAGCAGCCAAGGAAACGGACTAGCGGGAGACGAGCAGTACTTC
15	TRBV7-6	TRBJ2-3	few	TRBD1	CASSVPGQGTDTQYF	TGTGCCAGCAGCGTTCCGGGACAGGGCACAGATACGCAGTATTTT
17	TRBV28	TRBJ2-3	NA	TRBD2	CASSLWGLAASTDTQYF	TGTGCCAGCAGTTTATGGGGACTAGCGGCGTCCACAGATACGCAGTATTTT
14	TRBV29-1	TRBJ2-7	NA	TRBD2	CSVDGTSGRYEQYF	TGCAGCGTTGACGGGACTAGCGGGAGGTACGAGCAGTACTTC
13	TRBV20-1	TRBJ2-1	few	NA	CSARGTAYNEQFF	TGCAGTGCTAGAGGGACCGCATACAATGAGCAGTTCTTC
15	TRBV20-1	TRBJ1-5	NA	NA	CSASSTGFSNQPQHF	TGCAGTGCTTCCTCGACAGGCTTTAGCAATCAGCCCCAGCATTTT
14	TRBV10-3	TRBJ2-5	NA	TRBD1	CAISGTGGWETQYF	TGTGCCATCAGTGGGACAGGGGGTTGGGAGACCCAGTACTTC
18	TRBV5-1	TRBJ1-2	many	NA	CASSLDRVEFSSNYGYTF	TGCGCCAGCAGCTTGGACAGGGTAGAATTCTCTTCTAACTATGGCTACACCTTC
15	TRBV2	TRBJ2-1	few	NA	CASSVVKSSYNEQFF	TGTGCCAGCAGTGTCGTAAAAAGCTCCTACAATGAGCAGTTCTTC
13	TRBV6-1	TRBJ2-7	NA	NA	CASSEASLYEQYF	TGTGCCAGCAGTGAAGCTTCTCTCTACGAGCAGTACTTC
13	TRBV14	TRBJ2-7	NA	NA	CASSHLDSYEQYF	TGTGCCAGCAGCCACCTCGATTCCTACGAGCAGTACTTC
16	TRBV7-6	TRBJ2-1	many	TRBD2	CASSLGLAGTYNEQFF	TGTGCCAGCAGCTTGGGACTAGCGGGAACCTACAATGAGCAGTTCTTC
15	TRBV20-1	TRBJ1-5	NA	NA	CSARATGGSNQPQHF	TGCAGTGCTAGAGCGACAGGTGGTAGCAATCAGCCCCAGCATTTT
14	TRBV7-2	TRBJ2-7	few	NA	CASSLTGGAVEQYF	TGTGCCAGCAGCTTAACTGGGGGAGCGGTCGAGCAGTACTTC
17	TRBV12-3/TRBV12-4	TRBJ2-5	NA	NA	CASSLASGRGSRETQYF	TGTGCCAGCAGTTTAGCTTCGGGTAGAGGGTCTCGGGAGACCCAGTACTTC
15	TRBV6-2/TRBV6-3	TRBJ2-5	NA	NA	CASSYGPSALLEQYF	TGTGCCAGCAGTTACGGGCCTAGCGCTCTCCTGGAGCAGTACTTC
15	TRBV4-1	TRBJ1-3	NA	NA	CASSLPTGPGNTIYF	TGCGCCAGCAGCCTCCCAACAGGGCCTGGAAACACCATATATTTT
17	TRBV12-3/TRBV12-4	TRBJ1-2	few	TRBD1	CASRRTTGGAGPYGYTF	TGTGCCAGCAGGCGGACGACAGGGGGCGCGGGACCATATGGCTACACCTTC
15	TRBV12-3/TRBV12-4	TRBJ2-1	few	TRBD2	CASTRGDYILGEQFF	TGTGCCAGCACCCGAGGGGACTATATACTGGGTGAGCAGTTCTTC
13	TRBV10-1	TRBJ1-1	NA	NA	CASSGTPGTEAFF	TGCGCCAGCAGCGGGACCCCGGGGACTGAAGCTTTCTTT
16	TRBV25-1	TRBJ1-4	few	NA	CASSDGGLVANEKLFF	TGTGCCAGCAGTGATGGGGGGCTGGTAGCTAATGAAAAACTGTTTTTT